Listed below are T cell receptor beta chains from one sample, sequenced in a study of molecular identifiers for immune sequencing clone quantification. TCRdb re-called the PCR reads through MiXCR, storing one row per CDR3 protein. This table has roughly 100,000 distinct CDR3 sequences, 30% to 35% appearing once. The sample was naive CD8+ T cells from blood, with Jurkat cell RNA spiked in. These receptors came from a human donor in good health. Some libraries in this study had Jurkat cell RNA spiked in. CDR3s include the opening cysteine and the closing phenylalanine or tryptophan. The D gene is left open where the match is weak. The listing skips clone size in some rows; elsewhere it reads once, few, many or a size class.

CDR3 protein: CASRFARPPHTQYF
CDR3 DNA: TGTGCCAGCAGATTTGCCAGGCCACCCCATACGCAGTATTTT
D gene: .
clone size: .
V gene: TRBV7-9
J gene: TRBJ2-3

CDR3 protein: CASSLGTGVLIYEQYF
CDR3 DNA: TGTGCCAGCAGCTTGGGGACGGGGGTATTGATCTACGAGCAGTACTTC
D gene: .
clone size: .
V gene: TRBV5-6
J gene: TRBJ2-7

CDR3 protein: CSVDGPSSYEQYF
CDR3 DNA: TGCAGCGTGGACGGCCCGAGCTCCTACGAGCAGTACTTC
D gene: .
clone size: many
V gene: TRBV29-1
J gene: TRBJ2-7

CDR3 protein: CATAGGRKTDTQYF
CDR3 DNA: TGCGCCACCGCAGGGGGTAGGAAAACAGATACGCAGTATTTT
D gene: TRBD1
clone size: few
V gene: TRBV5-1
J gene: TRBJ2-3

CDR3 protein: CASSYTGTQYF
CDR3 DNA: TGTGCCAGCAGCTACACAGGTACCCAGTACTTC
D gene: .
clone size: .
V gene: TRBV5-3
J gene: TRBJ2-5

CDR3 protein: CASSRDRGKLFF
CDR3 DNA: TGTGCCAGCAGTCGGGACAGGGGGAAACTGTTTTTT
D gene: TRBD1
clone size: many
V gene: TRBV28
J gene: TRBJ1-4

CDR3 protein: CASSIVAMVGNRADQETQYF
CDR3 DNA: TGTGCCAGTAGTATCGTGGCTATGGTAGGGAACCGAGCGGATCAAGAGACCCAGTACTTC
D gene: .
clone size: .
V gene: TRBV19
J gene: TRBJ2-5

CDR3 protein: CASSDGDYSNQLQHF
CDR3 DNA: TGTGCCAGCAGCGACGGGGATTATAGCAATCAGCTCCAGCATTTT
D gene: .
clone size: .
V gene: TRBV7-8
J gene: TRBJ1-5

CDR3 protein: CASCSGQANQPQHF
CDR3 DNA: TGTGCCAGTTGTTCGGGACAGGCCAATCAGCCCCAGCATTTT
D gene: TRBD1
clone size: .
V gene: TRBV19
J gene: TRBJ1-5

CDR3 protein: CASSPWVDTQYF
CDR3 DNA: TGTGCCAGCAGCCCATGGGTTGATACGCAGTATTTT
D gene: .
clone size: once
V gene: TRBV9
J gene: TRBJ2-3

CDR3 protein: CASSETRGLGNQPQHF
CDR3 DNA: TGTGCCAGCAGTGAAACTCGCGGGTTGGGCAATCAGCCCCAGCATTTT
D gene: .
clone size: few
V gene: TRBV2
J gene: TRBJ1-5

CDR3 protein: CASSPWGRLSDEQYF
CDR3 DNA: TGTGCCAGCAGCCCCTGGGGGAGGTTAAGCGACGAGCAGTACTTC
D gene: .
clone size: .
V gene: TRBV7-8
J gene: TRBJ2-7

CDR3 protein: CASSGGGSSYNEQFF
CDR3 DNA: TGTGCCAGCAGCGGTGGGGGGAGCTCCTACAATGAGCAGTTCTTC
D gene: .
clone size: .
V gene: TRBV7-3
J gene: TRBJ2-1

CDR3 protein: CASSLTSVEQFF
CDR3 DNA: TGTGCCAGCAGCCTCACTAGCGTTGAGCAGTTCTTC
D gene: TRBD2
clone size: .
V gene: TRBV12-3/TRBV12-4
J gene: TRBJ2-1

CDR3 protein: CASGLSSGANVLTF
CDR3 DNA: TGTGCCAGCGGACTTAGCTCAGGGGCCAACGTCCTGACTTTC
D gene: .
clone size: .
V gene: TRBV27
J gene: TRBJ2-6

CDR3 protein: CASRRKGGSNQPQHF
CDR3 DNA: TGTGCCAGCAGACGAAAAGGGGGTTCCAATCAGCCCCAGCATTTT
D gene: .
clone size: many
V gene: TRBV6-5
J gene: TRBJ1-5

CDR3 protein: CASSPTQGATSGELFF
CDR3 DNA: TGTGCCAGTAGTCCCACTCAGGGGGCCACTTCCGGGGAGCTGTTTTTT
D gene: TRBD1
clone size: .
V gene: TRBV19
J gene: TRBJ2-2

CDR3 protein: CSVEEASGSIYEQYF
CDR3 DNA: TGCAGCGTTGAAGAGGCTAGCGGGAGTATCTACGAGCAGTACTTC
D gene: TRBD2
clone size: .
V gene: TRBV29-1
J gene: TRBJ2-7

CDR3 protein: CASIPRGPNTGELFF
CDR3 DNA: TGTGCCAGCATCCCCCGCGGGCCCAACACCGGGGAGCTGTTTTTT
D gene: .
clone size: .
V gene: TRBV28
J gene: TRBJ2-2

CDR3 protein: CASSAWAGNEKLFF
CDR3 DNA: TGTGCCAGCAGTGCTTGGGCTGGTAATGAAAAACTGTTTTTT
D gene: .
clone size: few
V gene: TRBV2
J gene: TRBJ1-4

CDR3 protein: CASSFPDSYEQYF
CDR3 DNA: TGTGCCAGCAGCTTCCCGGACAGCTACGAGCAGTACTTC
D gene: .
clone size: .
V gene: TRBV2
J gene: TRBJ2-7

CDR3 protein: CAIREQGTDTQYF
CDR3 DNA: TGTGCCATCAGAGAGCAGGGAACAGATACGCAGTATTTT
D gene: .
clone size: once
V gene: TRBV10-3
J gene: TRBJ2-3

CDR3 protein: CASSFLREQYF
CDR3 DNA: TGTGCCAGCAGCTTCCTTCGCGAGCAGTACTTC
D gene: .
clone size: .
V gene: TRBV5-6
J gene: TRBJ2-7

CDR3 protein: CASSHPPSGGSYNEQFF
CDR3 DNA: TGTGCCAGCAGCCACCCCCCTAGCGGAGGCTCCTACAATGAGCAGTTCTTC
D gene: TRBD2
clone size: .
V gene: TRBV7-8
J gene: TRBJ2-1

CDR3 protein: CATSTLQGQETQYF
CDR3 DNA: TGTGCCACCAGCACGCTACAGGGACAAGAGACCCAGTACTTC
D gene: .
clone size: .
V gene: TRBV15
J gene: TRBJ2-5

CDR3 protein: CSVVSLYQETQYF
CDR3 DNA: TGCAGCGTTGTTTCACTGTACCAAGAGACCCAGTACTTC
D gene: .
clone size: .
V gene: TRBV29-1
J gene: TRBJ2-5

CDR3 protein: CASWDSVTDTLYF
CDR3 DNA: TGTGCCAGCTGGGACAGCGTCACAGATACGCTGTATTTT
D gene: TRBD1
clone size: .
V gene: TRBV2
J gene: TRBJ2-3

CDR3 protein: CASSFNYNEQFF
CDR3 DNA: TGCGCCAGCAGCTTTAATTACAATGAGCAGTTCTTC
D gene: .
clone size: .
V gene: TRBV5-1
J gene: TRBJ2-1

CDR3 protein: CAISEFRVGVTDTQYF
CDR3 DNA: TGTGCCATCAGTGAGTTTCGAGTGGGAGTCACAGATACGCAGTATTTT
D gene: .
clone size: .
V gene: TRBV10-3
J gene: TRBJ2-3

CDR3 protein: CASPHWEETQYF
CDR3 DNA: TGTGCCAGCCCCCACTGGGAAGAGACCCAGTACTTC
D gene: .
clone size: .
V gene: TRBV21-1
J gene: TRBJ2-5

CDR3 protein: CATSRQRPRARKETQYF
CDR3 DNA: TGTGCCACCAGCAGACAGCGCCCCCGGGCACGTAAGGAGACCCAGTACTTC
D gene: .
clone size: .
V gene: TRBV15
J gene: TRBJ2-5

CDR3 protein: CATSSLLIGEAFF
CDR3 DNA: TGTGCCACCAGCAGCCTACTGATTGGGGAGGCTTTCTTT
D gene: .
clone size: .
V gene: TRBV15
J gene: TRBJ1-1

CDR3 protein: CSARDQGYEQYF
CDR3 DNA: TGCAGTGCTAGAGATCAAGGGTACGAGCAGTACTTC
D gene: .
clone size: once
V gene: TRBV20-1
J gene: TRBJ2-7

CDR3 protein: CASSVGTGDGEKLFF
CDR3 DNA: TGTGCCAGCAGCGTAGGAACAGGGGACGGAGAAAAACTGTTTTTT
D gene: TRBD1
clone size: few
V gene: TRBV9
J gene: TRBJ1-4

CDR3 protein: CASSERTVLETQYF
CDR3 DNA: TGTGCCAGCAGTGAGAGGACTGTCTTGGAGACCCAGTACTTC
D gene: .
clone size: .
V gene: TRBV2
J gene: TRBJ2-5

CDR3 protein: CASSYTGMRAYEQYF
CDR3 DNA: TGTGCCAGCAGTTACACAGGGATGAGGGCCTACGAGCAGTACTTC
D gene: .
clone size: .
V gene: TRBV6-6
J gene: TRBJ2-7

CDR3 protein: CASSRPGGPKETQYF
CDR3 DNA: TGTGCCAGCAGCCGACCAGGGGGCCCGAAAGAGACCCAGTACTTC
D gene: TRBD1
clone size: many
V gene: TRBV6-2/TRBV6-3
J gene: TRBJ2-5

CDR3 protein: CAGMGGITGELFF
CDR3 DNA: TGTGCCGGTATGGGCGGTATCACCGGGGAGCTGTTTTTT
D gene: .
clone size: .
V gene: TRBV7-9
J gene: TRBJ2-2

CDR3 protein: CASSVGTEGQPQHF
CDR3 DNA: TGTGCCAGCAGCGTAGGGACAGAGGGACAGCCCCAGCATTTT
D gene: .
clone size: few
V gene: TRBV9
J gene: TRBJ1-5

CDR3 protein: CASSQDMVERTTEAFF
CDR3 DNA: TGCGCCAGCAGCCAAGATATGGTAGAAAGAACAACTGAAGCTTTCTTT
D gene: .
clone size: .
V gene: TRBV4-1
J gene: TRBJ1-1

CDR3 protein: CASSVRDSANYEQYF
CDR3 DNA: TGTGCCAGTAGTGTCCGGGACAGTGCCAACTACGAGCAGTACTTC
D gene: TRBD1
clone size: .
V gene: TRBV19
J gene: TRBJ2-7

CDR3 protein: CAGSRKRRHYEQYF
CDR3 DNA: TGTGCCGGCAGCAGGAAGCGGAGACACTACGAGCAGTACTTC
D gene: .
clone size: .
V gene: TRBV7-6
J gene: TRBJ2-7

CDR3 protein: CSARDKREGPETQYF
CDR3 DNA: TGCAGTGCTAGAGACAAGCGGGAGGGCCCAGAGACCCAGTACTTC
D gene: TRBD2
clone size: few
V gene: TRBV20-1
J gene: TRBJ2-5

CDR3 protein: CASSSAGQGYDTGELFF
CDR3 DNA: TGTGCTAGCAGCTCAGCCGGACAGGGTTACGACACCGGGGAGCTGTTTTTT
D gene: TRBD1
clone size: .
V gene: TRBV7-7
J gene: TRBJ2-2

CDR3 protein: CSVEGLAGNEQFF
CDR3 DNA: TGCAGCGTTGAAGGACTAGCAGGCAATGAGCAGTTCTTC
D gene: TRBD2
clone size: few
V gene: TRBV29-1
J gene: TRBJ2-1

CDR3 protein: CASSLAPIMGRAHQKLFF
CDR3 DNA: TGTGCCAGCAGCTTAGCCCCAATTATGGGGAGAGCCCACCAAAAACTGTTTTTT
D gene: .
clone size: few
V gene: TRBV11-2
J gene: TRBJ1-4

CDR3 protein: CASSFQGPLGGELFF
CDR3 DNA: TGTGCCAGCAGTTTCCAAGGGCCGTTAGGCGGGGAGCTGTTTTTT
D gene: .
clone size: .
V gene: TRBV12-3/TRBV12-4
J gene: TRBJ2-2

CDR3 protein: CASSSGFLAKNIQYF
CDR3 DNA: TGTGCCAGTAGTTCGGGTTTTCTAGCCAAAAACATTCAGTACTTC
D gene: .
clone size: .
V gene: TRBV19
J gene: TRBJ2-4

CDR3 protein: CASKQMVDAEALF
CDR3 DNA: TGTGCCAGCAAACAAATGGTGGACGCTGAAGCTCTCTTT
D gene: .
clone size: .
V gene: TRBV7-2
J gene: TRBJ1-1

CDR3 protein: CASSYSPWSEQYF
CDR3 DNA: TGTGCCAGCAGTTACTCGCCCTGGAGCGAGCAGTACTTC
D gene: .
clone size: few
V gene: TRBV6-2/TRBV6-3
J gene: TRBJ2-7

CDR3 protein: CASSDQREALGLETQYF
CDR3 DNA: TGTGCCAGCAGTGATCAGCGGGAGGCGTTAGGGCTAGAGACCCAGTACTTC
D gene: TRBD2
clone size: few
V gene: TRBV6-1
J gene: TRBJ2-5

CDR3 protein: CASSTGVTDTQYF
CDR3 DNA: TGTGCCAGCTCAACGGGAGTCACAGATACGCAGTATTTT
D gene: .
clone size: few
V gene: TRBV13
J gene: TRBJ2-3

CDR3 protein: CASSRDRVDTEAFF
CDR3 DNA: TGTGCCAGCAGCCGGGACAGGGTGGACACTGAAGCATTCTTT
D gene: TRBD1
clone size: once
V gene: TRBV5-6
J gene: TRBJ1-1

CDR3 protein: CASSYPMEDEQYF
CDR3 DNA: TGTGCCAGCAGTTACCCCATGGAGGACGAGCAGTACTTC
D gene: .
clone size: .
V gene: TRBV6-2/TRBV6-3
J gene: TRBJ2-7

CDR3 protein: CASRAGGPGEQFF
CDR3 DNA: TGCGCCAGCAGGGCGGGAGGGCCCGGTGAGCAGTTCTTC
D gene: TRBD2
clone size: .
V gene: TRBV4-1
J gene: TRBJ2-1

CDR3 protein: CSARGHAQGGNSPLHF
CDR3 DNA: TGCAGTGCTAGGGGTCATGCACAGGGTGGAAATTCACCCCTCCACTTT
D gene: .
clone size: few
V gene: TRBV20-1
J gene: TRBJ1-6

CDR3 protein: CASSLVLAGQEPQYF
CDR3 DNA: TGTGCCAGCAGTTTAGTGCTAGCGGGCCAAGAGCCCCAGTACTTC
D gene: TRBD2
clone size: few
V gene: TRBV27
J gene: TRBJ2-5

CDR3 protein: CASSLGDSEQYF
CDR3 DNA: TGTGCCAGCAGCTTGGGGGACAGTGAGCAGTACTTC
D gene: TRBD1
clone size: few
V gene: TRBV5-6
J gene: TRBJ2-7

CDR3 protein: CASSLSGYNSPLHF
CDR3 DNA: TGTGCCAGCAGTTTGTCAGGGTATAATTCACCCCTCCACTTT
D gene: .
clone size: many
V gene: TRBV28
J gene: TRBJ1-6